This TCR beta chain was found in a study of T-cell reconstitution after alpha-beta-depleted transplantation in children. This clonotype was seen at least ten times. V gave up 2 bases and J gave up 2 bases; unmatched junction bases: 7. Germline CDR1 KGHSH, CDR2 LQKENI. The CDR3 is 16 residues long. This sample's TCRbeta library carried unique molecular identifier barcodes. TCRdb independently ran MiXCR on the PCR reads; one entry per CDR3 protein. The repertoire holds approximately 500,000 distinct CDR3 sequences, with about 10% as singletons. This chain connects TRBV18 to TRBJ2-3; 7 nucleotides line up with TRBD2. The specimen comprised PBMCs, sampled before TCRalphabeta/CD19-depleted stem cell transplant. This clonotype originated in a child aged 2 to 15 with inherited bone marrow failure, due to receive a stem cell transplant. CDR3 in amino acids: CASSPKRGRTTDTQYF. In DNA form, the CDR3 reads TGTGCCAGCTCACCAAAGCGGGGAAGGACCACAGATACGCAGTATTTT.